These 30 T cell receptor beta chains were sequenced from one sample in a study of blood T cell repertoires in COVID-19. Profiled with immunoSEQ multiplex PCR; TCRdb holds only in-frame clones, not every one. The profile shows fewer than 250,000 clones, roughly 86% of them singletons. The sequencing input was peripheral blood. The receptors come from a woman aged 55-70 years who had recovered from COVID-19.

V and J are TRBV5-4 and TRBJ2-3, with TRBD2 as a possible D gene (6 bases). The CDR3 loop spans 15 amino acids. From germline, CDR1 is SGHNT and CDR2 YYREEE (reference sequence). The V and J ends lost 1 base and 2 bases respectively, with 11 bases between them. The CDR3 loop is CASSLRLELTDTQYF. CDR3 sequence (DNA): TGTGCCAGCAGCTTGAGACTAGAGCTCACAGATACGCAGTATTTT.

V and J are TRBV5-6 and TRBJ1-6; 12 bases line up with TRBD1. CDR1 and CDR2 (germline): SGHDT, YYEEEE. V lost 1 base, J lost 10 bases, and 3 bases stayed unmatched. CDR3 length equals 15 residues. The CDR3 region is CASSLWGTGGSPLHF. The CDR3 nucleotides read TGTGCCAGCAGCTTGTGGGGGACAGGGGGCTCACCCCTCCACTTT.

V gene TRBV3-1 (or the pseudogene TRBV3-2) combines with J gene TRBJ2-5; 7 positions agree with TRBD1. Germline V lookup: CDR1 LGHDT, CDR2 YNNKEL (reference sequence). The ends lost 0 bases at V and 5 bases at J; junction bases unmatched: 15. The CDR3 has 18 amino acids. Here the CDR3 DNA reads TGTGCCAGCAGCCAAGATCGAAGAGACAGGGATTATTGGGAGACCCAGTACTTC. Translation: CASSQDRRDRDYWETQYF.

This chain uses TRBV28 with TRBJ2-7, with a tentative D call TRBD2 (6 bases). The V end lost 3 bases, the J end lost 2 bases, and 11 bases lay between the germline ends. Germline CDR1 reads MDHEN; CDR2 reads SYDVKM. The CDR3 totals 14 residues. Written as DNA, the CDR3 is TGTGCCAGCAGTTTTGTACGGGGGACCTACGAGCAGTACTTC. Its translation: CASSFVRGTYEQYF. The variable domain in full, with the rest retrieved from reference TRBV28 and TRBJ2-7, is DVKVTQSSRYLVKRTGEKVFLECVQDMDHENMFWYRQDPGLGLRLIYFSYDVKMKEKGDIPEGYSVSREKKERFSLILESASTNQTSMYLCASSFVRGTYEQYFGPGTRLTVT.

The gene calls are TRBV5-1 and TRBJ1-6; D is possibly TRBD1 (6 bases). The V gene's germline CDR1 is SGHRS and CDR2 YFSETQ. The CDR3 spans 16 residues. V was pared by 2 bases and J by 4 bases, with 13 bases between. CDR3 loop: CASSLSGQTYNSPLHF. The CDR3 DNA follows: TGCGCCAGCAGCTTATCCGGACAGACTTATAATTCACCCCTCCACTTT. Based on the CDR3 plus reference TRBV5-1 and TRBJ1-6, the full variable domain is KAGVTQTPRYLIKTRGQQVTLSCSPISGHRSVSWYQQTPGQGLQFLFEYFSETQRNKGNFPGRFSGRQFSNSRSEMNVSTLELGDSALYLCASSLSGQTYNSPLHFGNGTRLTVT.

The chain has TRBV29-1 and TRBJ1-5; 10 bases match TRBD1. The CDR3 totals 19 residues. CDR1 is SQVTM and CDR2 is ANQGSEA in the germline V gene. Trimming at V came to 7 bases and at J to 3 bases, leaving 21 bases not matched to a gene. The CDR3 bases are TGCAGCGCCCCGTTCAGGACAGGGGGGTTAGTATTTTACAATCAGCCCCAGCATTTT. The encoded protein is CSAPFRTGGLVFYNQPQHF.

Comments on this clone: One end of the junction fails to match germline, which may point to a read error. The chain has TRBV7-7 and TRBJ2-5; 9 bases map to TRBD2. This CDR3 region has 16 residues. The germline V gene has CDR1 SSHAT and CDR2 FNYEAQ (reference sequence). CDR3 bases: TGTGCTAGCAGCCTAGGGAGCGGGGGGACTGAGGAGACCCAGTACTTC. Translation gives CASSLGSGGTEETQYF.

V usage is TRBV6-6 and J usage is TRBJ1-5, with TRBD1 matching over 7 bases. V shed 4 bases and J 3 bases; nucleotides not matched to a gene: 6. Germline V gives CDR1 MNHNY, CDR2 SVGAGI (reference sequence). The CDR3 runs 15 residues. The CDR3 is CASSFSTGDNQPQHF. The CDR3 bases are TGTGCCAGCAGTTTCTCCACAGGGGACAATCAGCCCCAGCATTTT.

This chain links TRBV9 with TRBJ1-1; a possible D gene is TRBD1 (6 bases). Trimming stripped 0 bases from V and 2 bases from J, with 11 bases between. Per germline, CDR1 SGDLS and CDR2 YYNGEE. The CDR3 covers 15 residues. The CDR3 is CASSVGTDANTEAFF. CDR3 coding DNA: TGTGCCAGCAGCGTAGGGACAGATGCTAACACTGAAGCTTTCTTT.

This chain connects TRBV9 to TRBJ2-5, with 9 bases that match TRBD2. With 3 bases clipped from V and 5 bases from J, the junction kept 8 bases outside the gene matches. CDR1 is SGDLS, CDR2 YYNGEE, per germline. This CDR3 is built from 15 residues. CDR3 DNA sequence: TGTGCCAGCAGCGACCCCGCGGGGGGGGTGGAGACCCAGTACTTC. As protein: CASSDPAGGVETQYF.

V usage is TRBV19 and J usage is TRBJ2-5; D is possibly TRBD2 (5 bases). CDR3 length equals 13 residues. V lost 5 bases, J lost 7 bases, and 14 bases lay in between. Germline CDR1 reads LNHDA; CDR2 reads SQIVND (reference sequence). The CDR3 loop reads CASSQRPSGTQYF. CDR3 DNA sequence: TGTGCCAGTAGTCAGCGGCCCTCTGGGACCCAGTACTTC.

The chain is built from TRBV2 and TRBJ2-5; D not certain. The CDR3 runs 13 residues. Germline V gene lookup returns CDR1 SNHLY and CDR2 FYNNEI. V lost 6 bases and J lost 1, with 9 bases in between. CDR3 sequence (DNA): TGTGCCAGCAGAGAGAATCCCCAAGAGACCCAGTACTTC. This gives the protein CASRENPQETQYF.

This clone is a singleton in its sample. The rearrangement uses TRBV5-8 and TRBJ2-7; 10 bases agree with TRBD1. Unmatched junction bases numbered 3, after V lost 4 bases and J lost 2 bases. CDR3 length: 14 residues. The germline V gene has CDR1 SGHTS and CDR2 YDEGEE. The CDR3, as DNA: TGTGCCAGCAGCCGGGACAGGGGAACCTACGAGCAGTACTTC. Amino acid sequence: CASSRDRGTYEQYF. Full variable domain (missing parts from reference TRBV5-8 and TRBJ2-7): EAGVTQSPTHLIKTRGQQATLRCSPISGHTSVYWYQQALGLGLQFLLWYDEGEERNRGNFPPRFSGRQFPNYSSELNVNALELEDSALYLCASSRDRGTYEQYFGPGTRLTVT.

The rearrangement uses TRBV6-5 and TRBJ2-3, with D uncertain. This CDR3 is built from 13 residues. Germline CDR1 reads MNHEY; CDR2 reads SVGAGI. The V end lost 3 bases, the J end lost 6 bases, and 10 bases lay between the germline ends. CDR3 sequence: CASSYRPRDTQYF. CDR3 coding DNA: TGTGCCAGCAGTTATCGCCCCCGGGATACGCAGTATTTT.

The CDR3 nucleotides are TGTGCCAAAGAGGGGGAGCGCACAGATACGCAGTATTTT. Amino acids: CAKEGERTDTQYF. The chain carries TRBV21-1 and TRBJ2-3; the table's D call TRBD1 went unverified against the DNA. TRBV21-1 is reported as a pseudogene. CDR3 length equals 13 residues.

The chain recombines TRBV15 with TRBJ1-2; D is ambiguous. CDR1 LNHNV and CDR2 YYDKDF come from the germline V gene (reference sequence). Trimming removed 0 bases at V and 2 bases at J, with 10 bases between. The CDR3 totals 15 residues. CDR3 sequence reads: CATSREVESNYGYTF. The CDR3 bases are TGTGCCACCAGCAGAGAGGTGGAGTCCAACTATGGCTACACCTTC.

This chain joins TRBV12-3 or TRBV12-4 and TRBJ2-7, with 11 bases that match TRBD1. V was pared by 10 bases and J by 6 bases, with 8 bases of the junction left unmatched. The CDR3 extends over 13 amino acids. The CDR3 nucleotides are TGTGCCACCTCACGGACAGGGGGCGTCGAGCAGTACTTC. Translated, it gives CATSRTGGVEQYF.

A note on this clone: The identical CDR3 is also encoded by other nucleotide sequences in the sample. This sequence joins TRBV28 and TRBJ2-5, with TRBD1 matching 7 bases. Germline CDR1 is MDHEN and CDR2 is SYDVKM. The CDR3 contains 13 residues. Trimming removed 5 bases from V and 5 bases from J; junction bases left unmatched: 5. The CDR3 DNA reads as TGTGCCAGCAGTCGACAGGGCTGGGAGACCCAGTACTTC. Encoded protein: CASSRQGWETQYF.

The chain joins TRBV5-1 to TRBJ2-3; 8 bases align to TRBD2. Germline loops: CDR1 SGHRS, CDR2 YFSETQ. V dropped 4 bases and J dropped 5; count of bases not matched to a gene: 9. The CDR3 has 15 residues. The CDR3 bases are TGCGCCAGCAGCCACCCGAGCGGGGGTGGAGATACGCAGTATTTT. It encodes CASSHPSGGGDTQYF.

This chain joins TRBV9 and TRBJ2-2; D may be TRBD2 (5 bases). Per the germline V gene, CDR1 is SGDLS and CDR2 is YYNGEE. V dropped 4 bases and J dropped 6 bases, with 16 bases sitting between them. The CDR3 has 15 amino acids. CDR3 in DNA: TGTGCCAGCAGCCCCCGAGGGTTAGCCCCCGGGGAGCTGTTTTTT. It specifies CASSPRGLAPGELFF. The whole variable domain, filled in from reference TRBV9 and TRBJ2-2, reads DSGVTQTPKHLITATGQRVTLRCSPRSGDLSVYWYQQSLDQGLQFLIQYYNGEERAKGNILERFSAQQFPDLHSELNLSSLELGDSALYFCASSPRGLAPGELFFGEGSRLTVL.

This clone has only one observation. J is TRBJ1-5 and V is TRBV5-1; D is uncertain. CDR1 is SGHRS and CDR2 is YFSETQ in the germline V gene. Deletions cut 4 bases from V and 3 bases from J, with 11 bases between. The CDR3 totals 14 residues. Written as DNA, the CDR3 is TGCGCCAGCAGCCGTTCAGGCGACAATCAGCCCCAGCATTTT. Translation gives CASSRSGDNQPQHF.

A note on this clone: The same CDR3 can be traced to other DNA sequences in this sample. The gene calls are TRBV27 and TRBJ2-3; no definite D call. The CDR3 extends over 12 amino acids. V was cut by 4 bases and J by 1 base, with 3 bases left in between. Germline CDR1 and CDR2: MNHEY and SMNVEV (reference sequence). This chain's CDR3 is CASSSRTDTQYF. CDR3 nucleotide sequence: TGTGCCAGCAGTTCTCGCACAGATACGCAGTATTTT.

The chain joins TRBV3-1 (or the pseudogene TRBV3-2) to TRBJ2-7; a weak D match, TRBD2 (5 bases). Between the trimmed V and J ends, which lost 4 bases and 5 bases, there was a span of 18 bases. Germline values: CDR1 LGHDT, CDR2 YNNKEL (reference sequence). This CDR3 has 15 residues. CDR3 protein: CASSPFLTPGNEQYF. CDR3 coding DNA: TGTGCCAGCAGCCCGTTTTTAACCCCGGGAAACGAGCAGTACTTC.

This rearrangement joins TRBV19 to TRBJ1-2; 7 nucleotides line up with TRBD1. Trimming cost V 6 bases and J 8 bases; bases outside gene matches: 9. There are 13 residues in the CDR3. Germline V gene sequence: CDR1 LNHDA, CDR2 SQIVND (reference sequence). The CDR3 loop reads CASRETGLEGYTF. CDR3 sequence (DNA): TGTGCCAGTAGAGAGACAGGGCTTGAGGGCTACACCTTC.

This sequence joins TRBV6-5 and TRBJ1-4; D is perhaps TRBD1 (6 bases). Germline V CDR1 and CDR2: MNHEY, SVGAGI. The CDR3 extends over 14 amino acids. Between the trimmed V and J ends, which lost 8 bases and 3 bases, there was a span of 13 bases. The CDR3 sequence: CASSQGWANEKLFF. DNA for the CDR3: TGTGCCAGCTCCCAGGGGTGGGCTAATGAAAAACTGTTTTTT.

The chain is built from TRBV2 and TRBJ1-2; no definite D call. This CDR3 has 13 residues. Per germline, CDR1 SNHLY and CDR2 FYNNEI. V was clipped by 3 bases and J by 1 base, with 6 bases between them. In DNA, the CDR3 is TGTGCCAGCAGTGATCGGGGTAACTATGGCTACACCTTC. Translated: CASSDRGNYGYTF. Supplemented by reference TRBV2 and TRBJ1-2, the full variable domain reads EPEVTQTPSHQVTQMGQEVILRCVPISNHLYFYWYRQILGQKVEFLVSFYNNEISEKSEIFDDQFSVERPDGSNFTLKIRSTKLEDSAMYFCASSDRGNYGYTFGSGTRLTVV.

This clone was seen once. The gene calls are TRBV9 and TRBJ2-3; D perhaps matches TRBD1 (7 bases). Germline V lookup: CDR1 SGDLS, CDR2 YYNGEE. The CDR3 runs 13 residues. V lost 0 bases to trimming and J lost 8 bases, with 10 bases between them. For the CDR3, the DNA is TGTGCCAGCAGCGTAGTCCAGGGGGGTACGCAGTATTTT. This encodes CASSVVQGGTQYF.

This chain links TRBV3-1 (or the pseudogene TRBV3-2) with TRBJ2-7; unclear D gene. Trimming shortened V by 4 bases and J by 11 bases, and 24 bases separated the two germline ends. The CDR3 loop spans 15 amino acids. CDR1 LGHDT and CDR2 YNNKEL come from the germline V gene (reference sequence). The CDR3 region has the DNA TGTGCCAGCAGCCCGACCAGCATAGCAGCTACGAGGAAGTACTTC. Translation gives CASSPTSIAATRKYF.

This chain connects TRBV5-1 to TRBJ2-4; D is perhaps TRBD1 (6 bases). Trimming left V 4 bases short and J 2 bases short, with 13 bases between. Germline lookup yields CDR1 SGHRS and CDR2 YFSETQ. The CDR3 is 15 amino acids. CDR3 in amino acids: CASSITQGSKNIQYF. CDR3 coding DNA: TGCGCCAGCAGCATAACACAGGGTTCCAAAAACATTCAGTACTTC.

This clone was detected only once. This chain connects TRBV4-1 to TRBJ2-5; 16 bases are shared with TRBD2. The junction had 12 bases not matched to a gene; V was cut back by 4 bases and J by 1 base. The germline V gene encodes CDR1 MGHRA and CDR2 YSYEKL. This CDR3 spans 20 amino acids. Here the CDR3 reads CASSPLGLAGGRTLQETQYF. DNA for the CDR3: TGCGCCAGCAGCCCCCTGGGACTAGCGGGGGGGAGGACCCTCCAAGAGACCCAGTACTTC.